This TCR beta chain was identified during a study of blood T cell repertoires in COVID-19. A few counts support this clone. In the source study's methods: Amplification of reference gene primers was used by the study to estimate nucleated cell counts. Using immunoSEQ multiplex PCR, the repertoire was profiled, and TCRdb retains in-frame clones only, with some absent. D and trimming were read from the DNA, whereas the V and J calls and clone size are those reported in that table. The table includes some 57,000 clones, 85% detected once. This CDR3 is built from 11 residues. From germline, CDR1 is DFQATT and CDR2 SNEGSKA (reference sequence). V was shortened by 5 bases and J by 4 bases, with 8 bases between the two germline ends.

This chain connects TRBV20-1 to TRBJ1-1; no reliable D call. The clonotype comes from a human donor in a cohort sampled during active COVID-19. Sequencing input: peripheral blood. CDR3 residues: CSALDRTEAFF. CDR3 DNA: TGCAGTGCTCTAGACCGCACTGAAGCTTTCTTT.